This T cell receptor beta chain was sequenced in a study of blood T cell repertoires in COVID-19. Study processing details: Reference gene primer amplification in the assay estimated nucleated cell counts. TCRdb keeps only in-frame clones here, not all; method: immunoSEQ multiplex PCR. Clone size and the V and J calls come from that table; the DNA yielded D and trimming. The sample lists hundreds of thousands of clones, 88% occurring once. Participants spanned ages roughly 18 to 90 years and resided in 20 to 30 US areas. Which cohort a participant joined came from the clinical history participants gave. Either two negative PCRs, clearance, or symptom resolution qualified Cohort 3 donors as recovered. This clonotype originated in a woman between 50 and 59 years old who had recovered from COVID-19. Sequencing was carried out using PBMCs or T cells enriched from blood (not recorded which).

CDR3 sequence reads: CASRGLAGFNEQFF. CDR3 DNA sequence: TGTGCCAGCAGGGGACTAGCGGGATTTAATGAGCAGTTCTTC. The chain is built from TRBV2 and TRBJ2-1, with 13 nucleotides matching TRBD2. The CDR3 runs to 14 residues. The germline V gene encodes CDR1 SNHLY and CDR2 FYNNEI. The V segment lost 6 bases and the J segment 7 bases; nucleotides outside the gene matches: 3.